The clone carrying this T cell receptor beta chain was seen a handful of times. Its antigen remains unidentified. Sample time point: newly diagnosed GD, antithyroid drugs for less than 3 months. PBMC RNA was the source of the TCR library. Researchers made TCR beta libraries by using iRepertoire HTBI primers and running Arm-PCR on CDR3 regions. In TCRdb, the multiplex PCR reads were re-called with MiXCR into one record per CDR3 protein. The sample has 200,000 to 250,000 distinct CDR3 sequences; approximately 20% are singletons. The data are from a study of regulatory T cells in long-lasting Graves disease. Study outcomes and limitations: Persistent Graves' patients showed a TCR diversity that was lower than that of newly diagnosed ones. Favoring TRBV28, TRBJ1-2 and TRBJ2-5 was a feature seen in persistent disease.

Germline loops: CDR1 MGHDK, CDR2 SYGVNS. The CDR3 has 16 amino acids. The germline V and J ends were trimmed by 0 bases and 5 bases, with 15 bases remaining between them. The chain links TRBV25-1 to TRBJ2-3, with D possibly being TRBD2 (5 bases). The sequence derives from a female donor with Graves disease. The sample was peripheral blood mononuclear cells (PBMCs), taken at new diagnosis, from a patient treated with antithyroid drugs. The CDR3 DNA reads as TGTGCCAGCAGTGAATATGTTAGCGTGAGGGTAGATACGCAGTATTTT. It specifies CASSEYVSVRVDTQYF.